The 25 T cell receptor beta chains below all came from one sample that was sequenced in a study of T cells after posttransplantation cyclophosphamide. Data came from immunoSEQ multiplex PCR; TCRdb stores just in-frame clones and leaves some out. The table lists thousands of clones, about 94% of them singletons. Sequencing was carried out using CD4+ T cells sorted from bone marrow. All receptors come from a woman aged 55-69 years in good health, CMV-negative, and a related stem cell transplant donor.

The chain employs TRBV28 and TRBJ2-6, with 7 positions matching TRBD1. This CDR3 is built from 15 residues. The J segment lost 1 base and the V segment lost 6 bases, leaving 3 bases of the junction unmatched. Germline V CDR1 and CDR2: MDHEN, SYDVKM. The CDR3: CASSSRGSGANVLTF. For the CDR3, the DNA is TGTGCCAGCAGCTCCAGGGGGTCTGGGGCCAACGTCCTGACTTTC.

The V call is TRBV7-2, the J call TRBJ1-1, with TRBD1 identical over 9 bases. The CDR3 loop spans 13 amino acids. The germline CDR1 and CDR2 sequences are SGHTA and FQGNSA. J lost 5 bases, V lost 5 bases, and 3 bases had no gene match. CDR3 residues: CASSATGGTEAFF. Here the CDR3 DNA reads TGTGCCAGCAGCGCGACAGGGGGGACTGAAGCTTTCTTT.

The rearrangement links TRBV5-4 to TRBJ2-7; TRBD2 aligns across 10 bases. Trimming removed 5 bases from V and 3 bases from J; junction bases left unmatched: 5. CDR1 and CDR2 (germline): SGHNT, YYREEE (reference sequence). This CDR3 has 14 amino acids. CDR3 sequence reads: CASSAGTSVYEQYF. The DNA of the CDR3 is TGTGCCAGCAGTGCAGGGACTAGCGTCTACGAGCAGTACTTC.

The chain couples TRBV6-1 to TRBJ2-2, with 8 nucleotides matching TRBD2. Germline assignment: CDR1 MNHNS and CDR2 SASEGT. CDR3 size: 12 residues. J gave up 5 bases and V 11 bases, and 4 bases lay outside the gene matches. The CDR3 nucleotides are TGTGCCGGACTAGCTACGACCGGGGAGCTGTTTTTT. Amino acids: CAGLATTGELFF.

The V gene is TRBV4-1, the J gene TRBJ2-2, with 8 bases fitting TRBD2. Trimming at V came to 0 bases and at J to 0 bases, leaving 9 bases not matched to a gene. The length of the CDR3 is 19 residues. CDR1 and CDR2 from the germline V gene are MGHRA and YSYEKL. In nucleotides, the CDR3 is TGCGCCAGCAGCCAAGAAGGAATAGCGGGGCCCACGAACACCGGGGAGCTGTTTTTT. Protein sequence: CASSQEGIAGPTNTGELFF.

V and J are TRBV9 and TRBJ2-2; 11 nucleotides line up with TRBD1. The CDR3 length is 18 residues. Germline V gene sequence: CDR1 SGDLS, CDR2 YYNGEE. V was clipped by 3 bases and J by 4 bases; unmatched bases: 11. CDR3 sequence: CASSANQAGTGGTGELFF. The CDR3 nucleotides read TGTGCCAGCAGCGCAAACCAGGCCGGGACAGGGGGCACCGGGGAGCTGTTTTTT. Full variable domain (remainder filled in from reference TRBV9 and TRBJ2-2): DSGVTQTPKHLITATGQRVTLRCSPRSGDLSVYWYQQSLDQGLQFLIQYYNGEERAKGNILERFSAQQFPDLHSELNLSSLELGDSALYFCASSANQAGTGGTGELFFGEGSRLTVL.

The chain joins TRBV5-6 to TRBJ2-1; possible D gene TRBD2, 5 bases. Germline values: CDR1 SGHDT, CDR2 YYEEEE. V was trimmed by 4 bases and J by 3 bases, leaving 8 bases between them. The CDR3 spans 13 residues. The CDR3 nucleotides are TGTGCCAGCAGCCGGGATAACTACAATGAGCAGTTCTTC. It is translated as CASSRDNYNEQFF. The full variable domain, completed using reference TRBV5-6 and TRBJ2-1, is DAGVTQSPTHLIKTRGQQVTLRCSPKSGHDTVSWYQQALGQGPQFIFQYYEEEERQRGNFPDRFSGHQFPNYSSELNVNALLLGDSALYLCASSRDNYNEQFFGPGTRLTVL.

The V and J genes are TRBV9 and TRBJ1-6; weak D call: TRBD1 (5 bases). Trimming shortened V by 2 bases and J by 7 bases, and 16 bases separated the two germline ends. The CDR3 length is 16 residues. CDR1 is SGDLS and CDR2 is YYNGEE in the germline V gene. In DNA form, the CDR3 reads TGTGCCAGCAGCGTCTACGATCAGGGTGGCAATTCACCCCTCCACTTT. As protein: CASSVYDQGGNSPLHF.

V usage is TRBV5-4 and J usage is TRBJ2-3; 11 bases agree with TRBD2. From germline, CDR1 is SGHNT and CDR2 YYREEE (reference sequence). Unmatched junction bases numbered 13, after V lost 3 bases and J lost 10 bases. The CDR3 has 16 residues. The CDR3 here is CASSSTLTSGNRAQYF. CDR3 sequence (DNA): TGTGCCAGCAGCTCCACGCTGACTAGCGGGAATCGAGCGCAGTATTTT. Based on the CDR3 plus reference TRBV5-4 and TRBJ2-3, the full variable domain is ETGVTQSPTHLIKTRGQQVTLRCSSQSGHNTVSWYQQALGQGPQFIFQYYREEENGRGNFPPRFSGLQFPNYSSELNVNALELDDSALYLCASSSTLTSGNRAQYFGPGTRLTVL.

The chain links TRBV5-1 to TRBJ2-3, with TRBD1 as a possible D gene (6 bases). CDR1 SGHRS and CDR2 YFSETQ come from the germline V gene. V was shortened by 2 bases and J by 1 base, with 11 bases between the two germline ends. The CDR3 runs to 15 residues. CDR3: CASSFEGGGTDTQYF. DNA for the CDR3: TGCGCCAGCAGCTTTGAAGGGGGTGGCACAGATACGCAGTATTTT.

The rearrangement links TRBV7-2 to TRBJ2-5; 9 nucleotides align to TRBD2. The germline V gene has CDR1 SGHTA and CDR2 FQGNSA. V trimming: 5 bases; J trimming: 5 bases; junction bases outside the gene matches: 9. This CDR3 is 15 amino acids long. The CDR3 DNA follows: TGTGCCAGCAGCCCCCAACTAGCGGGCGGGGAGACCCAGTACTTC. Translating it yields CASSPQLAGGETQYF.

The chain carries TRBV5-6 and TRBJ2-5, with D maybe TRBD1 (6 bases). CDR3 length: 12 amino acids. V lost 10 bases and J 7 bases, leaving 17 bases between the germline ends. Germline V lookup: CDR1 SGHDT, CDR2 YYEEEE. CDR3 coding DNA: TGTGCCTCCAGGGTGGGGGCCGGGACCCAGTACTTC. The encoded protein is CASRVGAGTQYF.

The J gene is TRBJ1-1, the V gene TRBV25-1, with unresolved D. Trimming pared 2 bases from V and 3 bases from J, leaving 4 bases between. This CDR3 has 12 amino acids. The V gene's germline CDR1 is MGHDK and CDR2 SYGVNS. CDR3 nucleotide sequence: TGTGCCAGCAGTGAAGGCTACACTGAAGCTTTCTTT. This translates into CASSEGYTEAFF.

This chain joins TRBV2 and TRBJ2-7, with TRBD2 matching over 8 bases. This CDR3 has 19 residues. Germline-derived CDR1 and CDR2 are SNHLY and FYNNEI. Trimming cost V 2 bases and J 2 bases; bases outside gene matches: 17. CDR3 amino acids: CASSELILAGGRSPYEQYF. CDR3 DNA: TGTGCCAGCAGTGAATTAATTTTGGCGGGAGGAAGAAGCCCCTACGAGCAGTACTTC.

Concerning this clone itself: Other DNA sequences in the same sample also yield this CDR3. The CDR3 region is CATADRGGANNSPLHF. CDR3 nucleotide sequence: TGTGCCACCGCCGACAGGGGCGGGGCGAATAATTCACCCCTCCACTTT. This chain connects TRBV19 to TRBJ1-6; TRBD1 matches at 8 bases. V shed 10 bases and J 5 bases; nucleotides not matched to a gene: 13. The CDR3 length is 16 residues. The germline CDR1 and CDR2 sequences are LNHDA and SQIVND (reference sequence).

CDR3 region: CAIKGESDTGELFF. In DNA form, the CDR3 reads TGTGCCATCAAGGGAGAATCAGACACCGGGGAGCTGTTTTTT. This chain links TRBV10-3 with TRBJ2-2; perhaps TRBD2 as D (5 bases). Trimming left V 7 bases short and J 3 bases short, with 12 bases between. The germline V gene has CDR1 ENHRY and CDR2 SYGVKD. This CDR3 comprises 14 residues.

V is TRBV20-1 and J is TRBJ2-1; D ambiguous. CDR3 length: 11 amino acids. V was clipped by 1 base and J by 6 bases, with 4 bases between them. Germline V lookup: CDR1 DFQATT, CDR2 SNEGSKA (reference sequence). CDR3 DNA: TGCAGTGCTAGAGGGCCCAATGAGCAGTTCTTC. It translates to CSARGPNEQFF.

This clone is a singleton in its sample. The chain recombines TRBV19 with TRBJ2-3; D is possibly TRBD2 (5 bases). The CDR3 runs to 13 residues. Looked up from germline, CDR1 is LNHDA and CDR2 is SQIVND (reference sequence). Trimming removed 4 bases at V and 2 bases at J, with 7 bases between. The CDR3 spells CASSKRLTDTQYF. CDR3 bases: TGTGCCAGTAGTAAGCGGCTCACAGATACGCAGTATTTT.

As for this clone: One end of the junction is discordant with germline, which a read error may explain. The gene calls are TRBV6-1 and TRBJ1-2; D call uncertain. This CDR3 has 15 amino acids. CDR1 is MNHNS, CDR2 SASEGT, per germline. Here the CDR3 DNA reads TGTGCCGGCAGTGCCGATGCCGGGTCCTTCTATGGCTACACCTTC. It specifies CAGSADAGSFYGYTF.

The chain's CDR3 is CASSRLAGGPHEQYF. Here the CDR3 DNA reads TGTGCCAGCAGCCGACTAGCGGGAGGGCCCCACGAGCAGTACTTC. The rearrangement uses TRBV6-6 and TRBJ2-7; 14 bases match TRBD2. The CDR3 is made up of 15 amino acids. J gave up 5 bases and V 6 bases, and 6 bases lay outside the gene matches. The germline V gene encodes CDR1 MNHNY and CDR2 SVGAGI (reference sequence).

V usage is TRBV7-3 and J usage is TRBJ2-1; the match to TRBD2 covers 13 bases. Germline V gene sequence: CDR1 SGHTA, CDR2 FQGTGA. V gave up 5 bases and J gave up 8 bases; unmatched junction bases: 9. The CDR3 loop spans 16 amino acids. In DNA, the CDR3 is TGTGCCAGCAGCCCATTCGGACTAGCGGGAGAGTATGAGCAGTTCTTC. It encodes CASSPFGLAGEYEQFF.

The chain couples TRBV28 to TRBJ1-5; TRBD1 is a possible D gene (6 bases). Germline CDR1 reads MDHEN; CDR2 reads SYDVKM. Trimming stripped 5 bases from V and 5 bases from J, with 19 bases between. CDR3 length: 16 amino acids. CDR3 residues: CASSKSGQGSDQPQHF. In DNA form, the CDR3 reads TGTGCCAGCAGTAAGTCAGGTCAGGGGAGCGATCAGCCCCAGCATTTT.

CDR3 amino acids: CASSLSGGGHNEQFF. The CDR3 coding sequence is TGCGCCAGCAGCTTGTCTGGCGGAGGTCACAATGAGCAGTTCTTC. This sequence joins TRBV5-1 and TRBJ2-1; possible D gene TRBD2, 5 bases. V was pared by 1 base and J by 5 bases, with 13 bases between. This CDR3 is 15 amino acids long. Germline V gene sequence: CDR1 SGHRS, CDR2 YFSETQ.

This chain uses TRBV9 with TRBJ2-1, with 10 nucleotides matching TRBD2. The CDR3 runs to 15 residues. Trimming at V came to 1 base and at J to 3 bases, leaving 1 base not matched to a gene. The V gene's germline CDR1 is SGDLS and CDR2 YYNGEE. In nucleotides, the CDR3 is TGTGCCAGCAGCGTATCTAGCGGGGGCTACAATGAGCAGTTCTTC. Amino acid sequence: CASSVSSGGYNEQFF.

The CDR3 nucleotides read TGTGCCAGCAGTTACACCCGACAGGCCCAAAACATTCAGTACTTC. Its translation: CASSYTRQAQNIQYF. V usage is TRBV6-5 and J usage is TRBJ2-4; D is perhaps TRBD1 (6 bases). CDR1 and CDR2 (germline): MNHEY, SVGAGI. The V and J ends lost 2 bases and 5 bases respectively, with 13 bases between them. CDR3 length: 15 residues.